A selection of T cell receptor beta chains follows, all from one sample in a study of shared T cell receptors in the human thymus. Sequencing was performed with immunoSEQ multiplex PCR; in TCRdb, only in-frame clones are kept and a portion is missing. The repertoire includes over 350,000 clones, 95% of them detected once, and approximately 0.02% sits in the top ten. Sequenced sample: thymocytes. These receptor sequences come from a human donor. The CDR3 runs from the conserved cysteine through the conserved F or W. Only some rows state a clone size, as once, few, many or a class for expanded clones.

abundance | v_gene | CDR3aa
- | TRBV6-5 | CASSYRGDGEKLFF
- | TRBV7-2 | CASSLACRAGGPYEQYF
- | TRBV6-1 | CASSDPRSEHSNTIYF
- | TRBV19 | CASSMRGVDNNEQFF
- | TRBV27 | CAIKTGELFF
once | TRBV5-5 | CASSHRTGWQETQYF
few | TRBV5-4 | CASSPELLESYEQYF
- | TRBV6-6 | CASTRRVRPDTQYF
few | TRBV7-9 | CASSLDPRHMNTEAFF
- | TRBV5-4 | CASSLPREDYGYTF
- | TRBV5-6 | CASSFPPLSYNEQFF
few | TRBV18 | CASSPPRTGPMNTEAFF
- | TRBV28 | CASSLPPGGYGYTF
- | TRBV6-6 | CASSPGPTGVIYEQYF
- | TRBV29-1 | CSAGLDRGHNEQFF
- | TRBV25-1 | CASSDNALTVSCSGYTF
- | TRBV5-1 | CASSSIPNYGYTF
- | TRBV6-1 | CASSELRDTAYSNQPQHF
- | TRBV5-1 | CASSLRTGGNGYTF
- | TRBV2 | CASSRGTDQPQHF
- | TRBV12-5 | CASGPDQGLAGGEDLETQYF
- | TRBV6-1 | CASNGQNYGYTF
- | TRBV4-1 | CASSQVTPLEGYTF
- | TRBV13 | CASSLAELADYYNEQFF
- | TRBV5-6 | CASSPNNLSGLFYNEQFF
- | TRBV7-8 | CASSPRTVSSGANVLTF
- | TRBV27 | CASRTLKNTGELFF
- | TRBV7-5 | CVRSYLVLGDTEAFF
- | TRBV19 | CASWGDNPPMGGYTF
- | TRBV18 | CASSPVPPAHEQFF
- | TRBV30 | CAWSTRRGSTIYF
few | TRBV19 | CASDSSGGELFF
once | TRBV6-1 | CASSVPLLAGRTDTQYF
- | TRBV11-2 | CASSLRSGGSGNTIYF
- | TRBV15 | CATSRDRREGRDTQYF
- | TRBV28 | CASRHRDPPVGELFF
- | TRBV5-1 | CASSFPPGGVYEQYF
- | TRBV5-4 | CASRSTANEQFF
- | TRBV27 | CASSQRGGAPALSSYNEQFF
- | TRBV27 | CASSAPAGSTDTQYF
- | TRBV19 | CASSIGTSLRIDTQYF
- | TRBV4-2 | CASSERTGASHPSSYEQYF
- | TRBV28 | CASSFPLALPGQGVRHEQYF
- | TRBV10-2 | CASSESRDPGGPGANVLTF
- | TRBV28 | CASSFASGRRWETQYF
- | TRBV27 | CASSLMRGPNYGYTF
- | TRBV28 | CASSLDTYSNQPQHF
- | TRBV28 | CASRGAQGASGNTIYF
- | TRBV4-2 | CASSQSETQYF
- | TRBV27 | CASSSRKLAYYNEQFF
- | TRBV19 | CASSIAGTSREQFF
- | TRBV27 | CASTRDRSTDTQYF
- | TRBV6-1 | CASRVGQQNQPQHF